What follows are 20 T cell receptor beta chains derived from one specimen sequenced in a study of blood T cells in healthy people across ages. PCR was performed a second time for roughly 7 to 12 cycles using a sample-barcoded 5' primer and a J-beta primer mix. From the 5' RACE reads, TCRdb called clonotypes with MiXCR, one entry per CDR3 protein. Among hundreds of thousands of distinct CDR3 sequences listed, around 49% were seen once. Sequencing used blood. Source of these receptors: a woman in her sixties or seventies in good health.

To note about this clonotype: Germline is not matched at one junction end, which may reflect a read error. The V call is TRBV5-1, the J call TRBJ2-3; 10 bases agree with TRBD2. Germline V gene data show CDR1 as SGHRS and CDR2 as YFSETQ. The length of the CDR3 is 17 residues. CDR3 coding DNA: TGCGCCAGCAGCTTGGGTACCTTAGCGGGGGGCACACATACGCAGTATTTT. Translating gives CASSLGTLAGGTHTQYF. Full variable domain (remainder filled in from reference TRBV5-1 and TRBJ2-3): KAGVTQTPRYLIKTRGQQVTLSCSPISGHRSVSWYQQTPGQGLQFLFEYFSETQRNKGNFPGRFSGRQFSNSRSEMNVSTLELGDSALYLCASSLGTLAGGTHTQYFGPGTRLTVL.

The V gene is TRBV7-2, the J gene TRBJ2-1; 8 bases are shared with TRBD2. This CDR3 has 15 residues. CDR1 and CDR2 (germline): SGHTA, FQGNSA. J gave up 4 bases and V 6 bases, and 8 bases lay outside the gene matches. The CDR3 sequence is CASSSDSGGYNEQFF. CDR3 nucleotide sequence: TGTGCCAGCAGTTCGGACAGCGGGGGTTACAATGAGCAGTTCTTC.

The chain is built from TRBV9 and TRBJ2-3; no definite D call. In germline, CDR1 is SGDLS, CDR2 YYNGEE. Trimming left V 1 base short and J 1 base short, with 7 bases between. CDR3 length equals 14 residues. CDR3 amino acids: CASSVLGGTDTQYF. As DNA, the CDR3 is TGTGCCAGCAGCGTACTTGGTGGCACAGATACGCAGTATTTT.

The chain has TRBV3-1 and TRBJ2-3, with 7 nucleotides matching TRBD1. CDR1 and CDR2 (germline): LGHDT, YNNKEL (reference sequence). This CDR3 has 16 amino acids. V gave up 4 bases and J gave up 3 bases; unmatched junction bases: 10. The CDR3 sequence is CASSPLGQRGTDTQYF. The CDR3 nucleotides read TGTGCCAGCAGCCCCCTGGGACAGCGAGGGACAGATACGCAGTATTTT.

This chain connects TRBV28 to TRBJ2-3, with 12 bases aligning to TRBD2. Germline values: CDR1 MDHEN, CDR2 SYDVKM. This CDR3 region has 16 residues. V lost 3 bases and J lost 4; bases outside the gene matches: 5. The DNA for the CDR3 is TGTGCCAGCAGTTTTCCGACTAGCGGGAGAGCAGATACGCAGTATTTT. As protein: CASSFPTSGRADTQYF. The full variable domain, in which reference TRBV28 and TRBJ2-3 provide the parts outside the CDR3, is DVKVTQSSRYLVKRTGEKVFLECVQDMDHENMFWYRQDPGLGLRLIYFSYDVKMKEKGDIPEGYSVSREKKERFSLILESASTNQTSMYLCASSFPTSGRADTQYFGPGTRLTVL.

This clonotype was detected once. The CDR3 is CASSSQTDSYGYTF. DNA of the CDR3: TGTGCCAGCAGTTCCCAGACAGATTCCTATGGCTACACCTTC. V usage is TRBV27 and J usage is TRBJ1-2, with D possibly being TRBD1 (5 bases). Between the trimmed V and J ends, which lost 4 bases and 4 bases, there was a span of 13 bases. The CDR3 extends over 14 amino acids. The germline V gene has CDR1 MNHEY and CDR2 SMNVEV (reference sequence).

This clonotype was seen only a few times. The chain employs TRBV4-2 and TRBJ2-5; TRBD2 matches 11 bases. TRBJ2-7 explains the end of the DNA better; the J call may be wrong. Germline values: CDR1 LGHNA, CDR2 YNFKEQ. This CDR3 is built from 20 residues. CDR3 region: CASSQVVGAGTSGTNYEQYF. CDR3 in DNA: TGTGCCAGCAGCCAAGTTGTGGGAGCCGGGACTAGCGGAACCAACTACGAGCAGTACTTC.

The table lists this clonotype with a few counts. This CDR3 reads CASSTVPNSPLHF. The DNA for the CDR3 is TGTGCCAGCTCAACCGTACCCAATTCACCCCTCCACTTT. The chain carries TRBV3-1 and TRBJ1-6; D unresolved. The CDR3 has 13 residues. Per germline, CDR1 LGHDT and CDR2 YNNKEL (reference sequence). The germline V and J ends were trimmed by 8 bases and 7 bases, with 12 bases remaining between them.

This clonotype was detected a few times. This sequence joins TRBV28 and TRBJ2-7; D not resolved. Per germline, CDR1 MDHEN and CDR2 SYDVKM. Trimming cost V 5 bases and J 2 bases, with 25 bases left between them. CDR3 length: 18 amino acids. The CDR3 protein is CASSVIPIYGGETYEQYF. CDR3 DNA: TGTGCCAGCAGTGTGATCCCCATATACGGTGGGGAAACCTACGAGCAGTACTTC. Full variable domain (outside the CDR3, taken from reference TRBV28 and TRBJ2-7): DVKVTQSSRYLVKRTGEKVFLECVQDMDHENMFWYRQDPGLGLRLIYFSYDVKMKEKGDIPEGYSVSREKKERFSLILESASTNQTSMYLCASSVIPIYGGETYEQYFGPGTRLTVT.

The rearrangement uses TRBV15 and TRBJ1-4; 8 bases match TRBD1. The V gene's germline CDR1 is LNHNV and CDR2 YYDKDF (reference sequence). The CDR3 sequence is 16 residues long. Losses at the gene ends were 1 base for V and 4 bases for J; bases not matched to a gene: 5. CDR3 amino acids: CATSRGVRGLNEKLFF. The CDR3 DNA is TGTGCCACCAGCAGAGGGGTCAGGGGGCTTAATGAAAAACTGTTTTTT.

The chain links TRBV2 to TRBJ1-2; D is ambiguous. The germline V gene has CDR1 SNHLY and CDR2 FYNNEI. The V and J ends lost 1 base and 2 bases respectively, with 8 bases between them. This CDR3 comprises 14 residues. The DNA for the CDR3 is TGTGCCAGCAGTGAAGTAGGCAGGAACTATGGCTACACCTTC. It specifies CASSEVGRNYGYTF.

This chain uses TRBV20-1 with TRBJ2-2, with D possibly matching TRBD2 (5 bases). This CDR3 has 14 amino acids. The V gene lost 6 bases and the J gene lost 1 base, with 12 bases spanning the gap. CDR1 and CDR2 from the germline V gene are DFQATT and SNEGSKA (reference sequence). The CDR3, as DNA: TGCAGTGCAAACGGACTGGTGAACACCGGGGAGCTGTTTTTT. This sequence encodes CSANGLVNTGELFF.

For the CDR3, the DNA is TGTGCCAGCAGTTCCCAAGGGGGCAGGAACGAGCAGTACTTC. Amino acids: CASSSQGGRNEQYF. This sequence joins TRBV12-3 or TRBV12-4 and TRBJ2-7; 7 nucleotides line up with TRBD1. The CDR3 consists of 14 residues. V shed 4 bases and J 5 bases; nucleotides not matched to a gene: 8.

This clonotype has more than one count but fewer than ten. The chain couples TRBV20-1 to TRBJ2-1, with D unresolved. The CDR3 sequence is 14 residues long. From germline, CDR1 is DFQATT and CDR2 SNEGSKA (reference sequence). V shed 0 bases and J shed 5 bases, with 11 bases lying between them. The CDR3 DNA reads TGCAGTGCTAGAGATCCAAGGGCAGACAATGAGCAGTTCTTC. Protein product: CSARDPRADNEQFF.

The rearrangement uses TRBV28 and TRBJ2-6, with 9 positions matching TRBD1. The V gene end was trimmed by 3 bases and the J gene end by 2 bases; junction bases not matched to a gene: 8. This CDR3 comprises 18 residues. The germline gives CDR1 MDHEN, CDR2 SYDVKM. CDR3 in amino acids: CASSLSARQGAGANVLTF. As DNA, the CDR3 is TGTGCCAGCAGTTTGTCAGCTCGACAGGGGGCTGGGGCCAACGTCCTGACTTTC.

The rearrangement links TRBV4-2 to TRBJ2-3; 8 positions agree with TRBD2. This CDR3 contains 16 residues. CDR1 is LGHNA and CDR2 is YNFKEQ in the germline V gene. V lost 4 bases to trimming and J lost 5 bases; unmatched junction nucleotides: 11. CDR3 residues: CASSPGAGEYRDTQYF. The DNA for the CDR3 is TGTGCCAGCAGCCCAGGAGCGGGAGAGTATAGAGATACGCAGTATTTT.

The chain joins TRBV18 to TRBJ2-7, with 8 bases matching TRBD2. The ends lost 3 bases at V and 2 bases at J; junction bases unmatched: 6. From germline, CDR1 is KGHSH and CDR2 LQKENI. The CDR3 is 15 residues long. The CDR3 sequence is CASSPVAGRPYEQYF. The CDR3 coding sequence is TGTGCCAGCTCACCTGTAGCGGGAAGGCCCTACGAGCAGTACTTC.

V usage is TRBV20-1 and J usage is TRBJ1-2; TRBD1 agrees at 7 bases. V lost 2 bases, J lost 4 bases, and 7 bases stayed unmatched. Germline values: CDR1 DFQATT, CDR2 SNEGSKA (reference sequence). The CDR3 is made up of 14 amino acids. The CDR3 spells CSARPTGDTYGYTF. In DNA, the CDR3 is TGCAGTGCTAGACCAACAGGGGATACCTATGGCTACACCTTC.

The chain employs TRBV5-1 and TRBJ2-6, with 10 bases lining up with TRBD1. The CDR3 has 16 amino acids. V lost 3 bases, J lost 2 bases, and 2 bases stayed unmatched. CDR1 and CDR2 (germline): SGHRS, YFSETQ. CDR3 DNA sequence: TGCGCCAGCAGCTCGACAGGGGGCCCTGGGGCCAACGTCCTGACTTTC. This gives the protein CASSSTGGPGANVLTF.

The DNA of the CDR3 is TGTGCCATCAGTGTCGGGCAGGGTGGTCTGAGAACAGATACGCAGTATTTT. Its protein product is CAISVGQGGLRTDTQYF. This chain connects TRBV10-3 to TRBJ2-3; TRBD1 is a possible D gene (5 bases). CDR1 ENHRY and CDR2 SYGVKD come from the germline V gene. V gave up 4 bases and J gave up 3 bases, with 20 bases separating them. The CDR3 spans 17 residues.